This T cell receptor (beta chain) derives from a study of cytomegalovirus exposure and HLA in healthy donors. PCR involved 60 Vbeta and 13 Jbeta primers. Repertoires were generated with immunoSEQ multiplex PCR, while TCRdb's copy carries only in-frame clones and drops some. The profile shows 160,000 or so clones, around 79% of them singletons. V lost 8 bases and J lost 8, with 28 bases in between. Germline CDR1 is MGHDK and CDR2 is SYGVNS. This CDR3 contains 17 residues. Sequencing input: PBMCs. The V and J genes are TRBV25-1 and TRBJ2-1; D remains unclear. The sequence was obtained from a woman aged 45 to 65 in good health and CMV-seronegative. The CDR3 nucleotides read TGTGCCAGCGCTAGAAACCGAGGATCCTACCTTCTTGATGAGCAGTTCTTC. It encodes CASARNRGSYLLDEQFF.